This T cell receptor beta chain is from a study of blood T cells in healthy people across ages. This CDR3 region has 16 residues. V lost 5 bases and J lost 0, with 17 bases in between. The germline V gene encodes CDR1 SGHDT and CDR2 YYEEEE. Study-wide findings and caveats: Unsorted PBMCs ruled out conclusive naive versus antigen-experienced comparison.

This clonotype was found many times. Its antigen is not identified. The second PCR ran about 6 to 11 cycles with a sample-barcoded 5' primer and J-beta primers. TCRdb analysed the 5' RACE reads with MiXCR anew, one entry per CDR3 protein. This sample has roughly 650,000 distinct CDR3 sequences; approximately 31% occur once, and the top ten carry 15% to 17%. The chain has TRBV5-6 and TRBJ1-2, with D maybe TRBD1 (5 bases). This sequence was found in a woman older than 75 in good health. The source material was blood. Here the CDR3 reads CASSYQGGLANYGYTF. CDR3 nucleotides: TGTGCCAGCAGTTACCAGGGCGGCCTCGCTAACTATGGCTACACCTTC.